In this sample, the clone carrying this T cell receptor beta chain turned up once. Its cognate antigen is unknown. Assay used: immunoSEQ multiplex PCR; TCRdb lists only in-frame clones, some missing. The data hold over 95,000 clones, with approximately 90% observed a single time. The germline CDR1 and CDR2 sequences are MNHEY and SMNVEV (reference sequence). After removal of 5 bases from V and 5 bases from J, the junction contained 11 bases not matched to a gene. CDR3 length equals 15 residues. The sample originates from a study of T cell responses to AZD1222 COVID-19 vaccine. Whole-study findings and limits: Reportedly, nearly half the spike-specific TCRs target unmutated variant regions. Sampled repertoires all dated from after the peak T cell response. Spike-specific TCR depth and breadth grew after two AZD1222 doses.

J is TRBJ2-7 and V is TRBV27, with 8 bases aligning to TRBD1. The sample was peripheral blood, taken on day 0 of AZD1222 vaccination. The origin of this receptor is an adult in good health. CDR3 sequence: CASSPLGQAVNEQYF. The CDR3 DNA reads TGTGCCAGCAGTCCTCTGGGACAGGCTGTCAACGAGCAGTACTTC.